The text below deals with one T cell receptor beta chain. Its antigen is not known. Primers included in the PCR were 60 Vbeta and 13 Jbeta primers. The method was immunoSEQ multiplex PCR; TCRdb's version includes in-frame clones alone and lacks a portion of them. The sample contains about 100,000 clones, more than 60% of which appear only once. The data derive from a study of cytomegalovirus exposure and HLA in healthy donors. The study, taken as a whole, reports: Across donors, presence/absence analyses took sequencing depth to be roughly uniform. In vitro, three CMV-associated chains proved specific for CMV antigens.

Germline CDR1 SGHRS, CDR2 YFSETQ. Germline trimming cut 3 bases from V and 2 bases from J; bases unmatched to any gene: 6. CDR3 size: 16 residues. Sequencing input: PBMCs. This sequence was found in a woman between 18 and 29 years old in good health and CMV-seropositive. This chain uses TRBV5-1 with TRBJ2-2, with TRBD2 identical over 8 bases. The CDR3 loop is CASSWGGGHNTGELFF. The CDR3 coding sequence is TGCGCCAGCAGCTGGGGCGGGGGGCATAACACCGGGGAGCTGTTTTTT.